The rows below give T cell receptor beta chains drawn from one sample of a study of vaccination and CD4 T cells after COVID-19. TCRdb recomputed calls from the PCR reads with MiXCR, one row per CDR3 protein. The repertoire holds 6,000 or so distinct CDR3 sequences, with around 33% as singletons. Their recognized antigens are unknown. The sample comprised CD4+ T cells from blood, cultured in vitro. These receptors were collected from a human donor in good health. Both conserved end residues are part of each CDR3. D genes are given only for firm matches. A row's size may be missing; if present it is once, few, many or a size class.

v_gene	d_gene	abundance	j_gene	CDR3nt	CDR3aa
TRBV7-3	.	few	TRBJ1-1	TGTGCCAGCAGCTACCACATGAACACTGAAGCTTTCTTT	CASSYHMNTEAFF
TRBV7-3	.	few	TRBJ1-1	TGTGCCAGCAGCTTATCGATCTTGGACAGTGAAGCTTTCTTT	CASSLSILDSEAFF
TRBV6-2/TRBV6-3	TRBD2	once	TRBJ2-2	TGTGCCAGCAGTCCAGCGGGAGGCCCGTCCGGGGAGCTGTTTTTT	CASSPAGGPSGELFF
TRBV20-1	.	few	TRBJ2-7	TGCAGTGCCTCTTTTAGCGGAGGGAGCTCCTACGAGCAGTACTTC	CSASFSGGSSYEQYF
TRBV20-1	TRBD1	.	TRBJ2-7	TGCAGTGCTATGAAACAGGGGCCAGTAGGTTGGGAGCAGTACTTC	CSAMKQGPVGWEQYF
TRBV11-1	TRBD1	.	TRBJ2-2	TGTGCCAGCAGCCGGATCTCGGGACAGGGCACCGGGGAGCTGTTTTTT	CASSRISGQGTGELFF
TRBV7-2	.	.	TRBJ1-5	TGTGCCAGCGCAATTTATAGCAATCAGCCCCAGCATTTT	CASAIYSNQPQHF
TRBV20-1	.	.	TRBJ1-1	TGCAGTGCAAAACTACAGTTAGGCACTGAAGCTTTCTTT	CSAKLQLGTEAFF
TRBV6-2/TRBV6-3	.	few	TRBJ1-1	TGTGCCAGCAGTGCCATCCCGGGACGATACGTCGAAGCTTTCTTT	CASSAIPGRYVEAFF
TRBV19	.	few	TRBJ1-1	TGTGCCAGTAGTATGCGGAATGGCGCGGTGGCTTTCTTT	CASSMRNGAVAFF
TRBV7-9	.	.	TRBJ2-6	TGTGCCAGCAGCTTCTTGGGGTCCGGGGCCAACGTCCTGACTTTC	CASSFLGSGANVLTF
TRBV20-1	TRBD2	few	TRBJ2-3	TGCAGTGCTAGAGAGGTAGCGGGCTTCTCCACAGATACGCAGTATTTT	CSAREVAGFSTDTQYF
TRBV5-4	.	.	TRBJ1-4	TGTGCCAGCAGCGGGGGGACCGCAGAAAAACTGTTTTTT	CASSGGTAEKLFF
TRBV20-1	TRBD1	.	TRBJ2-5	TGCAGTGCTAATCGACAGGGAATAGGCGAAGAGACCCAGTACTTC	CSANRQGIGEETQYF
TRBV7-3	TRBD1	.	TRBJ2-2	TGTGCCAGCAGCTTAATGGCAGGGGGCACCGGGGAGCTGTTTTTT	CASSLMAGGTGELFF
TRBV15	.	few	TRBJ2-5	TGTGCCACCGGACGGGACCAAGAGACCCAGTACTTC	CATGRDQETQYF
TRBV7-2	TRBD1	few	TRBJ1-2	TGTGCCAGCAGCTTTATGGACAGGGTGGGTGGCTACACCTTC	CASSFMDRVGGYTF
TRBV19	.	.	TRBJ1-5	TGTGCCAGTAGTATCTCAGGGAATCAGCCCCAGCATTTT	CASSISGNQPQHF
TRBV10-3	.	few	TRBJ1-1	TGTGCCATCGGCAGACTAAACACTGAAGCTTTCTTT	CAIGRLNTEAFF
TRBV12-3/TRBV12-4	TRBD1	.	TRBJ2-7	TGTGCCAGCAGTTACTTCAGGGACAGCAACTCCTACGAGCAGTACTTC	CASSYFRDSNSYEQYF
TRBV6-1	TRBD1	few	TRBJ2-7	TGTGCCAGCTCGACAGGGATCTACGAGCAGTACTTC	CASSTGIYEQYF
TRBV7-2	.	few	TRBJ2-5	TGTGCCAGCAGCTTTGGCCCCCCCAAGGGAGAGACCCAGTACTTC	CASSFGPPKGETQYF
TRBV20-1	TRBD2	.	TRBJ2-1	TGCAGTGCAATCGGACTAGCGGGAGATTTCTCCTACAATGAGCAGTTCTTC	CSAIGLAGDFSYNEQFF
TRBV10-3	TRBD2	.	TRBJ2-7	TGTGCCATCAAAGGGGCAGGACTAGCGGGAAACTACGAGCAGTACTTC	CAIKGAGLAGNYEQYF
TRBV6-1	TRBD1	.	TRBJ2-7	TGTGCCAGCAGAACTTCGACAGGGTCCTACGAGCAGTACTTC	CASRTSTGSYEQYF
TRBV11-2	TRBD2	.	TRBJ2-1	TGTGCCAGCAGCTTAGTAAAATCAGCGGGAGTCAGACATGAGCAGTTCTTC	CASSLVKSAGVRHEQFF
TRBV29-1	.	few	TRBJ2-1	TGCAGCGTTGACGACTCCTACAATGAGCAGTTCTTC	CSVDDSYNEQFF
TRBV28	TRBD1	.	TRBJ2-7	TGTGCCAGCAGTTTTCCCCTACGGGACAGGGTAGACGAGCAGTACTTC	CASSFPLRDRVDEQYF
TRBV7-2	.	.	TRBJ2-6	TGTGCCAGCAGCTTAGGAGGAGGCCACTCTGGGGCCAACGTCCTGACTTTC	CASSLGGGHSGANVLTF
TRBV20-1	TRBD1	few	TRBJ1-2	TGCAGTGCATCCGTCGGGACAGTCTATGGCTACACCTTC	CSASVGTVYGYTF
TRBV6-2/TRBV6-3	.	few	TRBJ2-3	TGTGCCAGCAGGAACCAAGGGCCAGATACGCAGTATTTT	CASRNQGPDTQYF
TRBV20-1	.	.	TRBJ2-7	TGCAGTGCCCAAACGACAGGCGGTTCGACCCACGAGCAGTACTTC	CSAQTTGGSTHEQYF
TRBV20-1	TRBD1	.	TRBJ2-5	TGCAGTACGGACAGGGGGCTTGGGGAGACCCAGTACTTC	CSTDRGLGETQYF
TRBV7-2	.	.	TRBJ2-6	TGTGCCAGCAGCTCCAGAAGCTCTGGGGCCAACGTCCTGACTTTC	CASSSRSSGANVLTF
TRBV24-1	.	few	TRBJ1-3	TGTGCCACCAGTGATTGGAAGGGGCAGCGCTTCTCTGGAAACACCATATATTTT	CATSDWKGQRFSGNTIYF
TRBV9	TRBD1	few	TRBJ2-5	TGTGCCAGCAGCGTTCGACAGGGGAGCGAGACCCAGTACTTC	CASSVRQGSETQYF
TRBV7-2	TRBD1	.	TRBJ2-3	TGTGCCAGCAGCTTAGGCGGAGTCGGGACAGGGGGCGTAGATACGCAGTATTTT	CASSLGGVGTGGVDTQYF
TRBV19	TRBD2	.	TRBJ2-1	TGTGCCAGTAGGCCCGGACTAGCGGTTTACAATGAGCAGTTCTTC	CASRPGLAVYNEQFF
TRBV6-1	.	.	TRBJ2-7	TGTGCCAGCAGCCCCCAGCGGGCAGGGGCGTCCTACGAGCAGTACTTC	CASSPQRAGASYEQYF
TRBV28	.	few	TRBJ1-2	TGTGCCAGCAGTTTTCTGGGGGATGGCTACACCTTC	CASSFLGDGYTF
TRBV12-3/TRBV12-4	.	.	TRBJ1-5	TGTGCCAGCAGTGGTGGGGGGTCCATCAATCAGCCCCAGCATTTT	CASSGGGSINQPQHF
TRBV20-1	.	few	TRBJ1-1	TGCAGTGCTAGAAGGGGATTGAACACTGAAGCTTTCTTT	CSARRGLNTEAFF
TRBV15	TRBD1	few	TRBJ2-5	TGTGCCACCAGCAGAGGACAGGGGCAAGAGACCCAGTACTTC	CATSRGQGQETQYF
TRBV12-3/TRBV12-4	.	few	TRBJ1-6	TGTGCCAGCAGTTCCCAGGGGAGGACACCCCTCCACTTT	CASSSQGRTPLHF
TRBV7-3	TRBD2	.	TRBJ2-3	TGTGCCAGCAGCACCAAAGGGACTAGCGGGAGGACAGATACGCAGTATTTT	CASSTKGTSGRTDTQYF
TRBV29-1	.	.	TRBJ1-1	TGCAGCGTTGAGGTCCAACCCAACACTGAAGCTTTCTTT	CSVEVQPNTEAFF
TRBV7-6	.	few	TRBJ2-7	TGTGCCAGCAGCCGGGACACCACCTCCTACGAGCAGTACTTC	CASSRDTTSYEQYF
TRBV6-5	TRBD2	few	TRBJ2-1	TGTGCCAGCAGTTACCTAGCGGGACCCTACAATGAGCAGTTCTTC	CASSYLAGPYNEQFF